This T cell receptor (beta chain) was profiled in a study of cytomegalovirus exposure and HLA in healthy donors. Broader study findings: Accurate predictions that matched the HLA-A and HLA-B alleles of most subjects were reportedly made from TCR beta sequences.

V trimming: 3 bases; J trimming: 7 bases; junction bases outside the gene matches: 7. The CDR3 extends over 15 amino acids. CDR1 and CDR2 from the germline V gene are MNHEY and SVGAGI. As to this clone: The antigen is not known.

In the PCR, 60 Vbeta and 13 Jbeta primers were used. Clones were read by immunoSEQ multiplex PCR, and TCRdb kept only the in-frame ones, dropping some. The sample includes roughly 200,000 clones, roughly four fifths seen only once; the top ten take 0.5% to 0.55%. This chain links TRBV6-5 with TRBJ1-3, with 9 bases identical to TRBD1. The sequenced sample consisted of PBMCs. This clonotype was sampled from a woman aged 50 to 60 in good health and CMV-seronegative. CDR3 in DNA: TGTGCCAGCAGTTATATTGGGACAGGGCAGAACACCATATATTTT. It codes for CASSYIGTGQNTIYF.